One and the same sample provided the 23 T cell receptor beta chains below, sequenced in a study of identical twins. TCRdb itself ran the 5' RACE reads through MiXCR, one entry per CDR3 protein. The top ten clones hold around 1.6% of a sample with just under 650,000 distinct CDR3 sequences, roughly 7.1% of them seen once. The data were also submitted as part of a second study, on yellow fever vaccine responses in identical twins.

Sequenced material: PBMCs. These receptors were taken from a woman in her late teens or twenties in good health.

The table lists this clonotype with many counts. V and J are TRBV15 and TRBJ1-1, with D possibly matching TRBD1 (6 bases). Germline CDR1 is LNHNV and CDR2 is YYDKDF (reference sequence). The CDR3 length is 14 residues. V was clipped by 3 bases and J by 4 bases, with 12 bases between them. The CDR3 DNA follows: TGTGCCACCAGCAGGGGTAGGGGGTTCACTGAAGCTTTCTTT. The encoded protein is CATSRGRGFTEAFF.

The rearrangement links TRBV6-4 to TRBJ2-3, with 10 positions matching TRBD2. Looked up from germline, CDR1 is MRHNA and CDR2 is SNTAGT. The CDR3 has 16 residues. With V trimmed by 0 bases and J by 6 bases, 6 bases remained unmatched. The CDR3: CASSDSTSGDMDTQYF. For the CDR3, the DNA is TGTGCCAGCAGTGACTCAACTAGCGGGGATATGGATACGCAGTATTTT.

The CDR3 DNA is TGTGCCAGCAGTTCATTGGGACAGGGGGCTGGGGCCAACGTCCTGACTTTC. The encoded protein is CASSSLGQGAGANVLTF. The chain is built from TRBV28 and TRBJ2-6; 11 bases align to TRBD1. There are 17 residues in the CDR3. In germline, CDR1 is MDHEN, CDR2 SYDVKM. The V segment lost 4 bases and the J segment 2 bases; nucleotides outside the gene matches: 4.

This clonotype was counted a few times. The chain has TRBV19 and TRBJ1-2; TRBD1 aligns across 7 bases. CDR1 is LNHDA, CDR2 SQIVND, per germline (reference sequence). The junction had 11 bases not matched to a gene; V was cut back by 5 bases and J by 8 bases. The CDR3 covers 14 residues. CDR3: CASSPSQGDRGYTF. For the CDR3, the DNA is TGTGCCAGTAGTCCCTCTCAGGGGGACCGGGGCTACACCTTC.

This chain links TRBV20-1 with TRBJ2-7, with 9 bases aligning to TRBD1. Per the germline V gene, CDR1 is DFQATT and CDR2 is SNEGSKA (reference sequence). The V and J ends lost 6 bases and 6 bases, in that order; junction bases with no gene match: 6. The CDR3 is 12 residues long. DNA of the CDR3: TGCAGTGCCAACGGACAGGGGTTCGAGCAGTACTTC. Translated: CSANGQGFEQYF.

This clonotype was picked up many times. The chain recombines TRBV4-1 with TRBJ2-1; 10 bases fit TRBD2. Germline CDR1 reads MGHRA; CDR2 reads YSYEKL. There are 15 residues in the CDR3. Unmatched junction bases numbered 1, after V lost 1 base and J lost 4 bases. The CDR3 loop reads CASSQGGLAYNEQFF. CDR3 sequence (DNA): TGCGCCAGCAGCCAAGGGGGACTAGCGTACAATGAGCAGTTCTTC.

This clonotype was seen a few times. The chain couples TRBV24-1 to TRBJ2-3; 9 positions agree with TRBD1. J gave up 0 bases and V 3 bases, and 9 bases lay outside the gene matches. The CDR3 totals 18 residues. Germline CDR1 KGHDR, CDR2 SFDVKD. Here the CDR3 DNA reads TGTGCCACCAGTGATCTGCCCCAAGGGACAGGGAGCACAGATACGCAGTATTTT. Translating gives CATSDLPQGTGSTDTQYF.

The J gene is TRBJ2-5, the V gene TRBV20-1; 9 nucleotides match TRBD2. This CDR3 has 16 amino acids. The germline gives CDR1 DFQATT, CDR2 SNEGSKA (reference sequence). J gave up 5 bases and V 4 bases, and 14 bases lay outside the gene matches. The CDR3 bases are TGCAGTGCTACTATGGAGTTGCTAGCGGGATGGGAGACCCAGTACTTC. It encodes CSATMELLAGWETQYF.

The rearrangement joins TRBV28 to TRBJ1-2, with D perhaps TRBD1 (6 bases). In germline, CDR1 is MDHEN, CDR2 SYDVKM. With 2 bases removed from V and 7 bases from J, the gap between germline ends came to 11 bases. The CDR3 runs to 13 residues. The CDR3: CASSLGQSFGYTF. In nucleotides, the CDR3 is TGTGCCAGCAGTTTAGGACAGTCGTTTGGCTACACCTTC.

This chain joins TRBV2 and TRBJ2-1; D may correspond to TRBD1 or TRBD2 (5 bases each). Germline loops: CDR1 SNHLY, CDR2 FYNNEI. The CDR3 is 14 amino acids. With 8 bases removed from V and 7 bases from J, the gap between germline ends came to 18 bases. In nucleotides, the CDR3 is TGTGCCAGCGAAACCGGGACCGTTCTAAATGAGCAGTTCTTC. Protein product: CASETGTVLNEQFF.

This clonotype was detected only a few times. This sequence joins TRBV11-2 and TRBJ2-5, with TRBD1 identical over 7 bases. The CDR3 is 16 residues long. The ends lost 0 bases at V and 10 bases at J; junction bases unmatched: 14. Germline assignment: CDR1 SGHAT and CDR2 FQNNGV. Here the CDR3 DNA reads TGTGCCAGCAGCTTAGATTCGACAGGGCATACGCGGGTCCAGTACTTC. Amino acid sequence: CASSLDSTGHTRVQYF.

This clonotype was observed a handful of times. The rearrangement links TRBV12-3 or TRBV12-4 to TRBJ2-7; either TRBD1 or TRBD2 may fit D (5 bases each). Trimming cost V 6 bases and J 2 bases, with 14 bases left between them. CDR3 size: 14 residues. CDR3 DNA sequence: TGTGCCAGCAGCTCCGGGACCCAGCCCTACGAGCAGTACTTC. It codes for CASSSGTQPYEQYF.

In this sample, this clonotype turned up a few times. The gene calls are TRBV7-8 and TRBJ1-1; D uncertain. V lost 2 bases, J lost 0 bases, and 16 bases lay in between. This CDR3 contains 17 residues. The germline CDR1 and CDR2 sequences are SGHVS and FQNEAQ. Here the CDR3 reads CASSLITARVMNTEAFF. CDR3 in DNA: TGTGCCAGCAGCTTAATTACGGCCCGGGTCATGAACACTGAAGCTTTCTTT.

The CDR3: CASNTLAGGRETQYF. The CDR3 coding sequence is TGTGCCAGCAACACACTAGCGGGGGGGCGTGAGACCCAGTACTTC. The chain links TRBV2 to TRBJ2-5; 13 bases match TRBD2. The CDR3 covers 15 residues. Germline values: CDR1 SNHLY, CDR2 FYNNEI. The V and J ends lost 7 bases and 5 bases, in that order; junction bases with no gene match: 7.

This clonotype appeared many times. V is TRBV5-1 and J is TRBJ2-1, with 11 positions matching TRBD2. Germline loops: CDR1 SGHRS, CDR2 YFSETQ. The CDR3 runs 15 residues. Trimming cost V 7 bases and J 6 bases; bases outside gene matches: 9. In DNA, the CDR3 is TGCGCCAGCGGCCCCTACGGACTAGCGGGCAATGAGCAGTTCTTC. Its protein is CASGPYGLAGNEQFF.

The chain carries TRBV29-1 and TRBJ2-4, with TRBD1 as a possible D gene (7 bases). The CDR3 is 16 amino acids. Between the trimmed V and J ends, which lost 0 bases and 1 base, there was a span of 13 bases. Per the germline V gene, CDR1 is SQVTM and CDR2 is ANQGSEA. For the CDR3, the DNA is TGCAGCGTTGAAGATCTGGAGGGGGCGGCCAAAAACATTCAGTACTTC. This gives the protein CSVEDLEGAAKNIQYF.

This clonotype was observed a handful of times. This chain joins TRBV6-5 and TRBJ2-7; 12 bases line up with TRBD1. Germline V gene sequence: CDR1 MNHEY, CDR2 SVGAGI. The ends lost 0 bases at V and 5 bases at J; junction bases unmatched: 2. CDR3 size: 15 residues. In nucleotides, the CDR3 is TGTGCCAGCAGTTACTCGGGGACAGGGGGCCACGAGCAGTACTTC. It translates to CASSYSGTGGHEQYF.

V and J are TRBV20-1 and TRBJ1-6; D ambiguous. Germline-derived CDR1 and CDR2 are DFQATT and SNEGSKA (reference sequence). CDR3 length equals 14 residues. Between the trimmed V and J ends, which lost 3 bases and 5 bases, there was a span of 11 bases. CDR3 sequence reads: CSASLAFNNSPLHF. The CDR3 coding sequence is TGCAGTGCTAGTTTGGCATTCAATAATTCACCCCTCCACTTT.

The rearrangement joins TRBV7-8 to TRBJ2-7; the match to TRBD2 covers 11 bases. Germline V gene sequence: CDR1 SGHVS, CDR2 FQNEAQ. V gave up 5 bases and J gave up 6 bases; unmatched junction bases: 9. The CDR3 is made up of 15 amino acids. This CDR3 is CASSPSGLAGGEQYF. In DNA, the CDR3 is TGTGCCAGCAGCCCGAGTGGACTAGCGGGCGGCGAGCAGTACTTC.

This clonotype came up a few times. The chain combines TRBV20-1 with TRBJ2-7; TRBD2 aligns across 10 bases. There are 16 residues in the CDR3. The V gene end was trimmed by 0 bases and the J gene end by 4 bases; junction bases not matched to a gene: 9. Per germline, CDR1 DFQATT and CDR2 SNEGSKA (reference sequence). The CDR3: CSARDLQREGLYEQYF. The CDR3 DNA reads TGCAGTGCTAGAGATCTTCAGCGGGAGGGCCTATACGAGCAGTACTTC.

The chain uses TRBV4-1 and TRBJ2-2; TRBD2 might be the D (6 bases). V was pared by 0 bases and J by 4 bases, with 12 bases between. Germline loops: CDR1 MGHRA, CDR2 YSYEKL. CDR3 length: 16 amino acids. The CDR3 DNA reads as TGCGCCAGCAGCCAAGATGTCCGGGGGTCCACCGGGGAGCTGTTTTTT. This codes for CASSQDVRGSTGELFF.

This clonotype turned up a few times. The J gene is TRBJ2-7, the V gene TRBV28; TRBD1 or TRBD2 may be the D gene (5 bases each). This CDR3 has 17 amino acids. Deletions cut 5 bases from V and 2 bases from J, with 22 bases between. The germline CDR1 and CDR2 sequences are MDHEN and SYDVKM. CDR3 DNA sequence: TGTGCCAGCAGTCAGATTACAGGAGGAGGCCTTACCTACGAGCAGTACTTC. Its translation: CASSQITGGGLTYEQYF.

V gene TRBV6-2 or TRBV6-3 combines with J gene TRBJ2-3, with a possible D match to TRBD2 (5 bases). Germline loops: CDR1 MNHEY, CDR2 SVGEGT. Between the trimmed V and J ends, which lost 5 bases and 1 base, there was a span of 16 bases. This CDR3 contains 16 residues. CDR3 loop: CASSPHLGVGTDTQYF. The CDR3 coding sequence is TGTGCCAGCAGTCCCCACCTGGGAGTTGGCACAGATACGCAGTATTTT.